The clone carrying this TCR beta chain is a singleton in its sample. This CDR3 comprises 13 residues. Trimming removed 0 bases at V and 6 bases at J, with 9 bases between. Germline CDR1 reads SGHRS; CDR2 reads YFSETQ. Per the study methods: Amplification with reference gene primers provided the estimates of nucleated cell counts. Libraries were prepared by immunoSEQ multiplex PCR; TCRdb keeps only in-frame clonotypes and omits some of them. For V, J and clone size, that table is used; D and trimming come from the DNA. This sample has 35,000 to 40,000 clones, with 84% found just once. These data come from a study of blood T cell repertoires in COVID-19. Study context: T cells, B-cell-depleted T cells, or PBMCs supplied cDNA or gDNA.

Patients at the Seattle site were enrolled during active infection and followed longitudinally. The sequenced sample consisted of peripheral blood. V gene TRBV5-1 combines with J gene TRBJ1-1; a possible D gene is TRBD1 (5 bases). The sequence derives from a man in his sixties with COVID-19, enrolled during active disease. In DNA, the CDR3 is TGCGCCAGCAGCTTGGCCGGGGGAGCTGAAGCTTTCTTT. Its translation: CASSLAGGAEAFF.